These 25 T cell receptor beta chains originate from one sample sequenced in a study of stem cell transplantation in POMP-related autoinflammatory disease (dated by TCRdb to about 2021). Library method: the immunoSEQ multiplex PCR assay. TCRdb mirrors the immuneACCESS table, restricted to in-frame sequences. Some clones are absent from its copies; in checked studies, under half trace to an unresolved V gene, and the reason for the others is unknown. Counted in this sample were some 30,000 clones; about 86% of them appeared once. The ten largest make up roughly 0.7% of the sample. The intended sense of this specimen's time point label: before hematopoietic stem cell transplant. Sequences were derived from CD4+ T cells from PBMCs, sampled before stem cell transplantation. The receptors come from a human donor with POMP-related autoinflammation and immune dysregulation (PRAID).

The chain uses TRBV18 and TRBJ2-1, with D possibly being TRBD2 (5 bases). Germline V gives CDR1 KGHSH, CDR2 LQKENI. The V and J ends lost 10 bases and 6 bases respectively, with 19 bases between them. The CDR3 consists of 14 residues. The CDR3 coding sequence is TGTGCCACCGTCGGGGATCACAATCCCAATGAGCAGTTCTTC. Translated: CATVGDHNPNEQFF.

Comments on this clone: At one end the junction does not follow the germline gene, possibly because of a read error. The chain has TRBV5-1 and TRBJ2-3; D gene unclear. CDR1 SGHRS and CDR2 YFSETQ come from the germline V gene. The CDR3 runs 14 residues. The CDR3 reads CATSPLEGTDTQYF. CDR3 nucleotides: TGCGCCACCAGCCCCCTCGAAGGGACAGATACGCAGTATTTT.

The V call is TRBV9, the J call TRBJ2-1; D not resolved. Germline assignment: CDR1 SGDLS and CDR2 YYNGEE. The CDR3 has 13 residues. Trimming stripped 2 bases from V and 5 bases from J, with 8 bases between. The CDR3 spells CASSVRTDNEQFF. The CDR3 DNA reads as TGTGCCAGCAGCGTTCGAACCGACAATGAGCAGTTCTTC.

The rearrangement links TRBV7-2 to TRBJ2-1, with 13 bases that match TRBD2. Losses at the gene ends were 5 bases for V and 10 bases for J; bases not matched to a gene: 8. CDR1 is SGHTA and CDR2 is FQGNSA in the germline V gene. The CDR3 length is 15 residues. CDR3 sequence: CASSETSGRAWEQFF. The CDR3 nucleotides are TGTGCCAGCAGCGAAACTAGCGGGAGGGCCTGGGAGCAGTTCTTC.

The chain is built from TRBV5-1 and TRBJ1-3, with TRBD1 matching over 9 bases. Germline V gene sequence: CDR1 SGHRS, CDR2 YFSETQ. The CDR3 totals 15 residues. Losses at the gene ends were 0 bases for V and 4 bases for J; bases not matched to a gene: 2. The CDR3 spells CASSLATGGGNTIYF. CDR3 bases: TGCGCCAGCAGCTTGGCGACAGGGGGAGGAAACACCATATATTTT.

The CDR3, as DNA: TGCGCCAGCCGGGACAGGGAGGTCGGGGAGCTGTTTTTT. This sequence encodes CASRDREVGELFF. This chain joins TRBV5-1 and TRBJ2-2; 9 nucleotides match TRBD1. The CDR3 extends over 13 amino acids. The germline CDR1 and CDR2 sequences are SGHRS and YFSETQ. Trimming at V came to 7 bases and at J to 7 bases, leaving 5 bases not matched to a gene.

The chain links TRBV4-1 to TRBJ1-4, with 9 bases identical to TRBD1. CDR3 length equals 16 residues. The germline V gene encodes CDR1 MGHRA and CDR2 YSYEKL. The junction had 3 bases not matched to a gene; V was cut back by 0 bases and J by 4 bases. CDR3 nucleotide sequence: TGCGCCAGCAGCCAAGAGGGACAGGGCAGTAATGAAAAACTGTTTTTT. This translates into CASSQEGQGSNEKLFF.

This clone came up once. The CDR3 region is CASSGGQALSYEQYF. CDR3 sequence (DNA): TGTGCCAGCAGTGGGGGACAGGCCCTCTCCTACGAGCAGTACTTC. The V call is TRBV25-1, the J call TRBJ2-7; 8 nucleotides match TRBD1. The CDR3 extends over 15 amino acids. Germline loops: CDR1 MGHDK, CDR2 SYGVNS. V gave up 4 bases and J gave up 0 bases; unmatched junction bases: 5.

DNA of the CDR3: TGTGCCAGCAGCTTTAGCGGGAGGGCCGGGTACGAGCAGTACTTC. It translates to CASSFSGRAGYEQYF. The chain couples TRBV7-2 to TRBJ2-7; 11 nucleotides align to TRBD2. V was clipped by 3 bases and J by 4 bases; unmatched bases: 5. The CDR3 loop spans 15 amino acids. From germline, CDR1 is SGHTA and CDR2 FQGNSA. The entire variable domain, with the rest obtained from reference TRBV7-2 and TRBJ2-7, is as follows: GAGVSQSPSNKVTEKGKDVELRCDPISGHTALYWYRQSLGQGLEFLIYFQGNSAPDKSGLPSDRFSAERTGGSVSTLTIQRTQQEDSAVYLCASSFSGRAGYEQYFGPGTRLTVT.

V gene TRBV29-1 combines with J gene TRBJ1-4; D ambiguous. The CDR3 loop spans 13 amino acids. CDR1 and CDR2 (germline): SQVTM, ANQGSEA. V shed 1 base and J shed 8 bases, with 11 bases lying between them. CDR3 residues: CSVEGGRAEKLFF. CDR3 nucleotide sequence: TGCAGCGTTGAAGGCGGACGGGCGGAAAAACTGTTTTTT. The whole variable domain, remainder taken from reference TRBV29-1 and TRBJ1-4, is SAVISQKPSRDICQRGTSLTIQCQVDSQVTMMFWYRQQPGQSLTLIATANQGSEATYESGFVIDKFPISRPNLTFSTLTVSNMSPEDSSIYLCSVEGGRAEKLFFGSGTQLSVL.

The chain is built from TRBV9 and TRBJ2-1; D call uncertain. The V end lost 0 bases, the J end lost 3 bases, and 10 bases lay between the germline ends. Germline values: CDR1 SGDLS, CDR2 YYNGEE. This CDR3 region has 15 residues. In DNA form, the CDR3 reads TGTGCCAGCAGCGTAGCACCGAGCGTCTACAATGAGCAGTTCTTC. Translated, it gives CASSVAPSVYNEQFF.

The chain is built from TRBV10-3 and TRBJ2-5; TRBD1 agrees at 7 bases. The germline gives CDR1 ENHRY, CDR2 SYGVKD. Trimming took 0 bases from V and 5 from J; bases not matched to a gene: 3. CDR3 length: 14 residues. The CDR3 region has the DNA TGTGCCATCAGTGAGTCTGAGGGGGCCGAGACCCAGTACTTC. Amino acids: CAISESEGAETQYF.

V gene TRBV6-1 combines with J gene TRBJ1-5, with D possibly matching TRBD1 (5 bases). The CDR3 spans 15 residues. The V end lost 0 bases, the J end lost 6 bases, and 12 bases lay between the germline ends. The germline V gene has CDR1 MNHNS and CDR2 SASEGT. The CDR3 nucleotides are TGTGCCAGCAGTGAAGCAATAGGGGCGGGTCAGCCCCAGCATTTT. This encodes CASSEAIGAGQPQHF.

The chain joins TRBV5-1 to TRBJ2-3, with 11 nucleotides matching TRBD2. The junction had 13 bases not matched to a gene; V was cut back by 3 bases and J by 4 bases. This CDR3 has 18 residues. CDR1 SGHRS and CDR2 YFSETQ come from the germline V gene. CDR3 nucleotides: TGCGCCAGCAGCTATAGGCGTACTAGCGGGAGAGAGGCAGATACGCAGTATTTT. Residues: CASSYRRTSGREADTQYF.

The CDR3 sequence: CASSIPGGNQPQHF. Written as DNA, the CDR3 is TGTGCCAGTAGTATCCCCGGCGGGAATCAGCCCCAGCATTTT. V usage is TRBV19 and J usage is TRBJ1-5, with no clear D. CDR1 and CDR2 (germline): LNHDA, SQIVND (reference sequence). Trimming stripped 3 bases from V and 4 bases from J, with 10 bases between. The CDR3 is 14 amino acids.

This chain connects TRBV2 to TRBJ2-7; possible D gene TRBD1, 5 bases. V lost 8 bases and J 2 bases, leaving 13 bases between the germline ends. CDR3 length equals 13 residues. Germline V gene data show CDR1 as SNHLY and CDR2 as FYNNEI. This CDR3 reads CASSAGSTYEQYF. As DNA, the CDR3 is TGTGCCAGCTCCGCAGGGTCAACCTACGAGCAGTACTTC. Full variable domain (outside the CDR3, taken from reference TRBV2 and TRBJ2-7): EPEVTQTPSHQVTQMGQEVILRCVPISNHLYFYWYRQILGQKVEFLVSFYNNEISEKSEIFDDQFSVERPDGSNFTLKIRSTKLEDSAMYFCASSAGSTYEQYFGPGTRLTVT.

This clone has only one observation. V usage is TRBV15 and J usage is TRBJ2-3; 11 bases align to TRBD2. V lost 1 base, J lost 0 bases, and 3 bases stayed unmatched. This CDR3 has 17 residues. From germline, CDR1 is LNHNV and CDR2 YYDKDF (reference sequence). CDR3 coding DNA: TGTGCCACCAGCAGAGGTCTAGCGGGAGGTAGCACAGATACGCAGTATTTT. Amino acid sequence: CATSRGLAGGSTDTQYF.

The rearrangement links TRBV5-6 to TRBJ1-3, with D unresolved. V was pared by 0 bases and J by 0 bases, with 13 bases between. Germline lookup yields CDR1 SGHDT and CDR2 YYEEEE. This CDR3 spans 17 amino acids. Written as DNA, the CDR3 is TGTGCCAGCAGCTTGGAAAGCACTCGTCACTCTGGAAACACCATATATTTT. Translating it yields CASSLESTRHSGNTIYF.

The V call is TRBV6-5, the J call TRBJ2-5; 7 nucleotides match TRBD2. Trimming at V came to 0 bases and at J to 7 bases, leaving 5 bases not matched to a gene. CDR1 and CDR2 (germline): MNHEY, SVGAGI. The CDR3 contains 14 residues. CDR3 in amino acids: CASSYSGSGGTQYF. The CDR3 nucleotides are TGTGCCAGCAGTTACTCGGGATCGGGAGGGACCCAGTACTTC.

J is TRBJ2-1 and V is TRBV7-9, with D maybe TRBD1 (6 bases). There are 15 residues in the CDR3. Trimming left V 1 base short and J 1 base short, with 8 bases between. Germline loops: CDR1 SEHNR, CDR2 FQNEAQ (reference sequence). The CDR3 coding sequence is TGTGCCAGCAGCTTAGACCAGGGGTCCTACAATGAGCAGTTCTTC. Protein: CASSLDQGSYNEQFF.

This chain links TRBV25-1 with TRBJ2-6, with D possibly being TRBD2 (5 bases). Germline V gene data show CDR1 as MGHDK and CDR2 as SYGVNS. V lost 7 bases and J 4 bases, leaving 11 bases between the germline ends. The CDR3 totals 14 residues. CDR3 sequence (DNA): TGTGCCAGCACCCGGGGAGAAGGGGCCAACGTCCTGACTTTC. This gives the protein CASTRGEGANVLTF.

This clone was seen more than once but under ten times. This chain connects TRBV6-6 to TRBJ2-7, with 10 bases aligning to TRBD1. The germline gives CDR1 MNHNY, CDR2 SVGAGI (reference sequence). V lost 11 bases to trimming and J lost 2 bases; unmatched junction nucleotides: 6. CDR3 length equals 13 residues. The CDR3: CAAATGGTYEQYF. CDR3 bases: TGTGCCGCCGCGACAGGGGGCACCTACGAGCAGTACTTC.

The chain recombines TRBV29-1 with TRBJ2-5; TRBD2 matches at 7 bases. With 4 bases clipped from V and 5 bases from J, the junction kept 7 bases outside the gene matches. The CDR3 extends over 13 amino acids. Per germline, CDR1 SQVTM and CDR2 ANQGSEA. CDR3: CSVVGGSTETQYF. The CDR3 coding sequence is TGCAGCGTTGTAGGCGGGAGTACGGAGACCCAGTACTTC.

The chain uses TRBV6-1 and TRBJ2-1, with 7 bases fitting TRBD1. Trimming removed 3 bases from V and 5 bases from J; junction bases left unmatched: 7. CDR1 and CDR2 from the germline V gene are MNHNS and SASEGT. The length of the CDR3 is 15 residues. The chain's CDR3 is CASSDPRGPHNEQFF. In DNA form, the CDR3 reads TGTGCCAGCAGTGACCCTAGGGGGCCCCACAATGAGCAGTTCTTC.

This chain's CDR3 is CASSPGQGGIPYEQYF. CDR3 nucleotides: TGTGCCAGCTCCCCGGGACAGGGGGGGATCCCCTACGAGCAGTACTTC. The chain is built from TRBV27 and TRBJ2-7, with 11 bases that match TRBD1. The V gene's germline CDR1 is MNHEY and CDR2 SMNVEV (reference sequence). The CDR3 extends over 16 amino acids. V lost 8 bases to trimming and J lost 2 bases; unmatched junction nucleotides: 11.